This T cell receptor (beta chain) was sequenced for a study of T-cell memory formation after mild COVID-19. TCRdb ran MiXCR on the 5' RACE reads and lists one entry per CDR3 protein. The sample consists of about 440,000 distinct CDR3 sequences, around 20% of them appearing once. The CDR3 loop spans 15 amino acids. CDR1 MNHEY and CDR2 SVGEGT come from the germline V gene. The V end was cut by 0 bases, the J end by 5 bases, with 13 bases between. Sequencing was performed on PBMCs or a T cell subset sorted from them (not recorded which). This chain connects TRBV6-2 or TRBV6-3 to TRBJ1-1; D call uncertain. The TCR comes from an adult woman who had mild COVID-19 (a few samples of this study predate the infection). Cell type and time point are not known. The CDR3 sequence is CASSYSRGSRTEAFF. In DNA form, the CDR3 reads TGTGCCAGCAGTTACTCTAGAGGATCGAGGACTGAAGCTTTCTTT.